Many counts were recorded for the clone carrying this T cell receptor beta chain. The data are from a study of T cells in Graves' hyperthyroidism and ophthalmopathy. Amplified TCR beta CDR3 regions came from RNA transcripts. TCR CDR3 underwent first-round RT-PCR with the HTBI primer set. TCRdb independently ran MiXCR on the multiplex PCR reads; one entry per CDR3 protein. This sample has 370,000 or so distinct CDR3 sequences, with approximately 25% found just once. The CDR3 extends over 12 amino acids. V shed 8 bases and J 3 bases; nucleotides not matched to a gene: 3. CDR1 MDHEN and CDR2 SYDVKM come from the germline V gene.

Sequenced material: blood. The chain links TRBV28 to TRBJ2-7; 8 bases are shared with TRBD1. The source is a man aged 50 to 60 with Graves' hyperthyroidism. CDR3 bases: TGTGCCAGCTCTGGGACAGGCTACGAGCAGTACTTC. Its translation is CASSGTGYEQYF.